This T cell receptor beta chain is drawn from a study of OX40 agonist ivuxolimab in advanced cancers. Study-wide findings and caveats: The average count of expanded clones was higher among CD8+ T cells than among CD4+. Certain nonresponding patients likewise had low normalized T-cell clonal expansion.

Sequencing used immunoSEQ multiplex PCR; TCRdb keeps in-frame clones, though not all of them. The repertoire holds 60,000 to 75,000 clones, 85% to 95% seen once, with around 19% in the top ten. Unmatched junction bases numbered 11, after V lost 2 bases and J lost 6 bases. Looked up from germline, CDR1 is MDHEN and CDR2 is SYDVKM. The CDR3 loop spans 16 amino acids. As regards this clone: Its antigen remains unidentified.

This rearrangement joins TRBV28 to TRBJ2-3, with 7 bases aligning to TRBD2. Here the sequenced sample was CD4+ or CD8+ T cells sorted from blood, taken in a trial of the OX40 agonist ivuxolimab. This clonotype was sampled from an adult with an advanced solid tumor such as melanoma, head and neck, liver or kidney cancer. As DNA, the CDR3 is TGTGCCAGCAGTTTAGTACTCTCGGGGGGAACCGATACGCAGTATTTT. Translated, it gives CASSLVLSGGTDTQYF.